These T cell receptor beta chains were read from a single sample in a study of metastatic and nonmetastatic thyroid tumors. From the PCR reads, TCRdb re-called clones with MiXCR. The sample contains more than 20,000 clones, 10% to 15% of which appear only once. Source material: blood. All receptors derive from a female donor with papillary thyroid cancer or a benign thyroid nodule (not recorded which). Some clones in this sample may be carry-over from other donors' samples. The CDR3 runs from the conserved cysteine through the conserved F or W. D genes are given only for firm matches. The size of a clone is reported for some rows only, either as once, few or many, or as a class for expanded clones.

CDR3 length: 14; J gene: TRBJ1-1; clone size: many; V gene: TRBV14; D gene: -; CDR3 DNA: TGTGCCAGCAGCCGGGCAGGGACGAACACTGAAGCTTTCTTT; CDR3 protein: CASSRAGTNTEAFF
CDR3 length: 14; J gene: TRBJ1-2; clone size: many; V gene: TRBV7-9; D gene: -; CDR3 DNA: TGTGCCAGCAGCCCAATGCCCGACAACTATGGCTACACCTTC; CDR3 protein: CASSPMPDNYGYTF
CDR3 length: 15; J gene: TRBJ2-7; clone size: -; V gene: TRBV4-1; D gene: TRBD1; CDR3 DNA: TGCGCCAGCAGCCAAGGGGGACAGGGCCCCTACGAGCAGTACTTC; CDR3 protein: CASSQGGQGPYEQYF
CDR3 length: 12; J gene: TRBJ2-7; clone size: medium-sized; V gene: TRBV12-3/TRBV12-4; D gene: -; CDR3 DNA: TGTGCCAGCAGTCCTAACTCCTACGAGCAGTACTTC; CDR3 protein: CASSPNSYEQYF
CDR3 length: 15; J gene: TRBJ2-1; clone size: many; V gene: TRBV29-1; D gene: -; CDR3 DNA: TGCAGCGTTGAAGGTGGAGTGAGCTCCTACAATGAGCAGTTCTTC; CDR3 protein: CSVEGGVSSYNEQFF
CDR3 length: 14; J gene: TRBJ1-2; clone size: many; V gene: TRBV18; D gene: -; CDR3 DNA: TGTGCCAGCTCCCCAGACAGACTCCCCTATGGCTACACCTTC; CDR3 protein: CASSPDRLPYGYTF
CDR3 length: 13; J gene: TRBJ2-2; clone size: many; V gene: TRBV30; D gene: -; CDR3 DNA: TGTGCCTGGAGCAAAGGGGCGGTCGGGGAGCTGTTTTTT; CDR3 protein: CAWSKGAVGELFF
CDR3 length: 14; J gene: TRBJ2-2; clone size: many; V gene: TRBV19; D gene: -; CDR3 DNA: TGTGCCAGTAGTCAGGCGGAGAACACCGGGGAGCTGTTTTTT; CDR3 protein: CASSQAENTGELFF
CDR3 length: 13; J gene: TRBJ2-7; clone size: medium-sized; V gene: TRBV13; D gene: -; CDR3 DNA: TGTGCCAGCCTAGGACGGGGATTGCGGGAGCAGTACTTC; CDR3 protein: CASLGRGLREQYF
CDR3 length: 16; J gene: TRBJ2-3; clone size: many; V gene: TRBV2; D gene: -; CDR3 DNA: TGTGCCAGCAGTCATGAAGCGGGCCTAAGCACAGATACGCAGTATTTT; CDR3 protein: CASSHEAGLSTDTQYF
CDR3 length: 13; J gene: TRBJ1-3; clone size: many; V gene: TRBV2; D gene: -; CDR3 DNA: TGTGCCAGCAGCCTCGGCCCGGGAAACACCATATATTTT; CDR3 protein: CASSLGPGNTIYF
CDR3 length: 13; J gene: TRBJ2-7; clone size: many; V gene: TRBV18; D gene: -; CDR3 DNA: TGTGCCAGCTCACCAGGAAGCCAGGGAAAGGAGTACTTC; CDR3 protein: CASSPGSQGKEYF
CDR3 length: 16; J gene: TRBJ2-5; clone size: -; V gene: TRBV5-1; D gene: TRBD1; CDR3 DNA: TGCGCCAACAGCCTAGGGGACAGGAGCAGCCAAGAGACTCAGTACTTC; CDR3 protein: CANSLGDRSSQETQYF
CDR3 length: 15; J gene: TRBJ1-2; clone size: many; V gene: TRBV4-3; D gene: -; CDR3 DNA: TGCGCCAGCAGCCAGCGTGCGGGGGATGTGTGGGACTACACCTTC; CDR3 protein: CASSQRAGDVWDYTF
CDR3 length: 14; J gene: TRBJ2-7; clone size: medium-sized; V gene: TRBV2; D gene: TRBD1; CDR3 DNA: TGTGCCAGCAGCAATTCCAACAGGGGAAACGAGCAGTACTTC; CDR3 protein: CASSNSNRGNEQYF
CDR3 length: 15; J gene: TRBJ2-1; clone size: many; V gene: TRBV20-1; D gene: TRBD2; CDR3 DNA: TGCAGTGGCAGCAGCGGGCGGGAGTTTTACAATGAGCAGTTCTTC; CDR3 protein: CSGSSGREFYNEQFF
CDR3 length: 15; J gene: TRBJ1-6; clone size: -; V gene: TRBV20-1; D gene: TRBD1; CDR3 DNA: TGCAGTGCTACGACAGGGTTCGTCGATAATTCACCCCTCCACTTT; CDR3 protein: CSATTGFVDNSPLHF
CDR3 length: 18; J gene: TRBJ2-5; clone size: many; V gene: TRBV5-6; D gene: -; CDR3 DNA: TGTGCCAGCAGCTTGGGGGTGCGACCTAGCGCCCGCGGGGAGACCCAGTACTTC; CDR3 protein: CASSLGVRPSARGETQYF
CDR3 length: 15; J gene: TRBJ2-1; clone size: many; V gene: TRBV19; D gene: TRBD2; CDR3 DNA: TGTGCCAGTAGTTTCGTAGCGGGAGGAGCTAATGAGCAGTTCTTC; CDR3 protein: CASSFVAGGANEQFF
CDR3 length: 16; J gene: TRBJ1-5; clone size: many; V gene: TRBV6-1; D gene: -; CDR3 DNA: TGTGCCAGCAGCGAAGCACGGGGGACAATCAATCAGCCCCAGCATTTT; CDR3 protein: CASSEARGTINQPQHF
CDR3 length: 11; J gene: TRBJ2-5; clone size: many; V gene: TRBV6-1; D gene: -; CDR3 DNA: TGTGCCAGCAGTTGGCCAGAGACCCAGTACTTC; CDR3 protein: CASSWPETQYF
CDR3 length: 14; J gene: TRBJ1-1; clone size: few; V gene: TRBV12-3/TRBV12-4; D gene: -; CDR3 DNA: TGCGCCAGCAGTTTATCGGGGGGCGCTTCTCAAGCTTTCTTT; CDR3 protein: CASSLSGGASQAFF
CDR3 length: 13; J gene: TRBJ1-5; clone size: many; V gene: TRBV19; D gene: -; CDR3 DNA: TGTGCCAGTAGTACCGTTACCGGTCAGCCCCAGCATTTT; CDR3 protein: CASSTVTGQPQHF
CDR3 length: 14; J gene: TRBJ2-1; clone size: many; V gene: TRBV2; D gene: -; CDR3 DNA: TGTGCCAGCACTGACCTCCACTCCTACAATGAGCAGTTCTTC; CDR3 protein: CASTDLHSYNEQFF
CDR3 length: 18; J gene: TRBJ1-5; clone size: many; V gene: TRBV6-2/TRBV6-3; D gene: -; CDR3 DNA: TGTGCCAGCAGTTACTCGATGTTGCTGGGGGCAAGAAATCAGCCCCAGCATTTT; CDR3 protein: CASSYSMLLGARNQPQHF
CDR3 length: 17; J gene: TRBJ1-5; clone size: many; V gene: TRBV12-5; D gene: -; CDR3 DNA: TGTGCTAGTGGTTTGGTACTCGGAGTTAATAGCAATCAGCCCCAGCATTTT; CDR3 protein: CASGLVLGVNSNQPQHF
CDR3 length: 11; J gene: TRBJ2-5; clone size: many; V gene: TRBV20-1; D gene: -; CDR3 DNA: TGCAGTGCTTACCTAGGGGAGACCCAGTACTTC; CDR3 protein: CSAYLGETQYF
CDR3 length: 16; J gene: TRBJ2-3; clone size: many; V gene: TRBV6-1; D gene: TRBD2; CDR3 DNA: TGTGCCAGCAAGAGGGGGACTAGCGGGAGCACAGATACGCAGTATTTT; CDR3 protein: CASKRGTSGSTDTQYF
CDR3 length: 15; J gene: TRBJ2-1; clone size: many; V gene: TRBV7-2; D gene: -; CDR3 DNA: TGTGCCAGCAGCTTCCTCGGGGGCCTTTACAATGAGCAGTTCTTC; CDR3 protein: CASSFLGGLYNEQFF
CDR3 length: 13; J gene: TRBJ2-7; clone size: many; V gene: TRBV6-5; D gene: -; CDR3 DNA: TGTGCCAGCAGTTACTCGCGGGGATACGAGCAGTACTTC; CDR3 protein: CASSYSRGYEQYF
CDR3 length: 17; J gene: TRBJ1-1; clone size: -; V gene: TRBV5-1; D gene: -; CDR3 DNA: TGCGCCAGCAGCTTGGCCCCCACAGGGACCCTTAACACTGAAGCTTTCTTT; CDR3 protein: CASSLAPTGTLNTEAFF
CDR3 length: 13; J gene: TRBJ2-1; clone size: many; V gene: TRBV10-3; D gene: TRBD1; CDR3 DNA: TGTGCCCTCCGGACAGGGTCCGACAATGAGCAGTTCTTC; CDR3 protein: CALRTGSDNEQFF
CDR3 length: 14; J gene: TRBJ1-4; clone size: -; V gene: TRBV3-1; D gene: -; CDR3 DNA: TGTGCCGCCGGGGGGAGGGCCGCTAATGTTAAACTGTTTTTT; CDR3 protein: CAAGGRAANVKLFF
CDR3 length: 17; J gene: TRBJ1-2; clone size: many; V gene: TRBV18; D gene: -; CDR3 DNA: TGTGCCAGCTCACCACCGAGTGGAACAGAAGCTAACTATGGCTACACCTTC; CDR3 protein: CASSPPSGTEANYGYTF
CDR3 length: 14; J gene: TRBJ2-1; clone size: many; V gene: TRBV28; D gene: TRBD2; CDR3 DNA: TGTGCCAGCAGACCTCCACTAGCGCTCAATGAGCAGTTCTTC; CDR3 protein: CASRPPLALNEQFF
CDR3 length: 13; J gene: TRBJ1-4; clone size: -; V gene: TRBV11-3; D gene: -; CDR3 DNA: TGTGCCAGCAGAAGATGGGGGGCTGAAAAACTGTTTTTT; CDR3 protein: CASRRWGAEKLFF
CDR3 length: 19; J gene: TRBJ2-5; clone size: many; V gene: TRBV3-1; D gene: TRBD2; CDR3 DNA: TGTGCCAGCAGCCAAGATTTGCGACTAGCGGGAGTTAGGGCGGAGACCCAGTACTTC; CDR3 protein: CASSQDLRLAGVRAETQYF
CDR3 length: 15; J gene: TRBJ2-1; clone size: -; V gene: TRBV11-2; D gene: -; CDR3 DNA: TGTGCCAGCATCGTCCAACTAGCTTCGTGGAATGAGCAGTTCTTC; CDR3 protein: CASIVQLASWNEQFF
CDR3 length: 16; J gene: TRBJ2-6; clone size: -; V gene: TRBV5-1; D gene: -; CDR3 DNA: TGCGCCAGCAGCATACCACAGGTTTCTGGGGCCAACGTCCTGACTTTC; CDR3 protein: CASSIPQVSGANVLTF
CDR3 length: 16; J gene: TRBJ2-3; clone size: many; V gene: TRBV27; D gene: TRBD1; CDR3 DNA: TGTGCCAGCAGCACCATGGACAGGTTCAGCACAGATACGCAGTATTTT; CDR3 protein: CASSTMDRFSTDTQYF
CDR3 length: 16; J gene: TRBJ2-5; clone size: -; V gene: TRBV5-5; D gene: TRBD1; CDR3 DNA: TGTGCCAGCAATCCCCACAGGGGGGCCTATCAAGAGACCCAGTACTTC; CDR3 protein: CASNPHRGAYQETQYF
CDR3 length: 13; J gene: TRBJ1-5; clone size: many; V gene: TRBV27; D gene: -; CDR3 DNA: TGTGCCAGCAGTCTTCAAGGGGGACAGCCCCAGCATTTT; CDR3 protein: CASSLQGGQPQHF
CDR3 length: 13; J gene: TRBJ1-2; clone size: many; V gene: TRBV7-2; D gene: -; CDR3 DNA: TGTGCCAGCAGCTTTTCAGGGGACGGTGGCTACACCTTC; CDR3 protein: CASSFSGDGGYTF
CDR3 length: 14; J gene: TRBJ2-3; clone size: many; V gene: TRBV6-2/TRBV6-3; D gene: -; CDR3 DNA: TGTGCCAGCAACCCTAGCGTTAACACAGATACGCAGTATTTT; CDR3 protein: CASNPSVNTDTQYF
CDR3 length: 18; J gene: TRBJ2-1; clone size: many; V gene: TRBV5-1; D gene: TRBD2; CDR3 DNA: TGCGCCAGCAGCTTGGCCGCGGGACTAGCGGGAGAGATACATGAGCAGTTCTTC; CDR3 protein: CASSLAAGLAGEIHEQFF
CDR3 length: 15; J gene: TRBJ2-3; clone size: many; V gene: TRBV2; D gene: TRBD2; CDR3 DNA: TGTGCCAGCAGTGCGGGGGGGTATAGAACAGATACGCAGTATTTT; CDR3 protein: CASSAGGYRTDTQYF
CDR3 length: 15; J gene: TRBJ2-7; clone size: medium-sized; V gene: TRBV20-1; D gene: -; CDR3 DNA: TGCAGTGCTAGGCCGTGGCAGATTAACTCCTACGAGCAGTACTTC; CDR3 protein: CSARPWQINSYEQYF
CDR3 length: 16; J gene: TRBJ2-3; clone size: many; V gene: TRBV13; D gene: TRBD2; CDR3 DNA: TGTGCCAGCAGCTTATCGACTAGCGGGAGTCCAGATACGCAGTATTTT; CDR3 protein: CASSLSTSGSPDTQYF
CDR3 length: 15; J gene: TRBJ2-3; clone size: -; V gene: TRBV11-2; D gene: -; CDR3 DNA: TGTGCCAGCACCCTTTATCCAGGCAGGGCAGATACGCAGTATTTT; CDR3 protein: CASTLYPGRADTQYF
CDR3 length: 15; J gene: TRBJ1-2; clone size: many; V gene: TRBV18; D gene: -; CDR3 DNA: TGTGCCAGCTCCCGGGGCCTTGACACTAACTATGGCTACACCTTC; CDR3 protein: CASSRGLDTNYGYTF
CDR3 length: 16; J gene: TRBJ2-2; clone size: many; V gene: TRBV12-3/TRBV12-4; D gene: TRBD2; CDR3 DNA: TGTGCCAGCAGAGGACTAGCGGGAGTTCACACCGGGGAGCTGTTTTTT; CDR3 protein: CASRGLAGVHTGELFF
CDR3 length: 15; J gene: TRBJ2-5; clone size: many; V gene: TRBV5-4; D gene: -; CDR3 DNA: TGTGCCAGCAGCCCTTGGGGGGGCCTTCAAGAGACCCAGTACTTC; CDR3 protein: CASSPWGGLQETQYF
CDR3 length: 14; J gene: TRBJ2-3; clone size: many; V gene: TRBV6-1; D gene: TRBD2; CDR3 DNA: TGTGCCACGCAAACTAGCGGGATGGTAGATACGCAGTATTTT; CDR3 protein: CATQTSGMVDTQYF
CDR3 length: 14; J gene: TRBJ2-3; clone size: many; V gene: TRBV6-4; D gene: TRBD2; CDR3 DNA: TGTGCCAGCAGTGAAGCGGGAGGCACAGATACGCAGTATTTT; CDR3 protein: CASSEAGGTDTQYF
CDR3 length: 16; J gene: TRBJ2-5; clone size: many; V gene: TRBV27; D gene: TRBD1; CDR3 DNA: TGTGCCAGCAGTTTAATTTGGGGACAGACTCAAGAGACCCAGTACTTC; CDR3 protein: CASSLIWGQTQETQYF